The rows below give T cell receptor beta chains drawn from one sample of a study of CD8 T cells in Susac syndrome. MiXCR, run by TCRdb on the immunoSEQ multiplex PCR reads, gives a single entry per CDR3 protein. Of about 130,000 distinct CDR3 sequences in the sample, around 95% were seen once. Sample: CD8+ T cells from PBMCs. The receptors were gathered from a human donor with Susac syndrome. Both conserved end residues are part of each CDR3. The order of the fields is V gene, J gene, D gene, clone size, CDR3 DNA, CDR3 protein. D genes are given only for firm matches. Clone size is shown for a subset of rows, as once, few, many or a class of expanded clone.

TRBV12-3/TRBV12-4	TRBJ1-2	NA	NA	TGTGCCAGCAGGACTTCGATTGAGTCCCACTCCCCTAATGGCTACACCTTC	CASRTSIESHSPNGYTF
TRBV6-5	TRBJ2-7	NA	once	TGTGCCAGCAGTTACGTGGGAGTTAGTTTAGGCTACGAGCAGTACTTC	CASSYVGVSLGYEQYF
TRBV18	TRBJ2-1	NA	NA	TGTGCCAGCTCACCAATCTACAATGAGCAGTTCTTC	CASSPIYNEQFF
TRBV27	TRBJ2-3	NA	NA	TGTGCCAGCAGTTCAACCTCACTGAGCACAGATACGCAGTATTTT	CASSSTSLSTDTQYF
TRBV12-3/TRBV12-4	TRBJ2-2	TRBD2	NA	TGTGCCAGCAGTTTTCGGCGGGAGCCCGGGGAGCTGTTTTTT	CASSFRREPGELFF
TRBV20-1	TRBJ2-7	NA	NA	TGCAGTGCTATTACAGGGACCGGCGAGCAGTACTTC	CSAITGTGEQYF
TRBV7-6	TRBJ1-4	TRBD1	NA	TGTGCCAGCAGCTTAAACAGGGGGCCAAATGAAAAACTGTTTTTT	CASSLNRGPNEKLFF
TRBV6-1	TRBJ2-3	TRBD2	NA	TGTGCCAGCAGAATAGGGGTAGCGGGGGACACAGATACGCAGTATTTT	CASRIGVAGDTDTQYF
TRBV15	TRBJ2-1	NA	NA	TGTGCCACCAGCAGAGATAGGAGATCCGCGGGCGAGCAGTTCTTC	CATSRDRRSAGEQFF
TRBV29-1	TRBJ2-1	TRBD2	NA	TGCAGCGCCGAGACTAGCGGGAGACGTGAGCAGTTCTTC	CSAETSGRREQFF
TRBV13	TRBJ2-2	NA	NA	TGTGCCAGCAGCCCCCTCTACACCGGGGAGCTGTTTTTT	CASSPLYTGELFF
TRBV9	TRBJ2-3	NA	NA	TGTGCCAGCAGCGTAGGGACGTACTCGCAGTATTTT	CASSVGTYSQYF
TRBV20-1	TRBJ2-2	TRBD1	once	TGCAGTGCTAGGGACTTCAGACAGGGGGCTTTCGGGGAGCTGTTTTTT	CSARDFRQGAFGELFF
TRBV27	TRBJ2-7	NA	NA	TGTGCCAGCAGGATGGACTGGGACGGACGGTACGAGCAGTACTTC	CASRMDWDGRYEQYF
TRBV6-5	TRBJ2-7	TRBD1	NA	TGTGCCAGCAGTTCCGACAGGGCCTCCTACGAGCAGTACTTC	CASSSDRASYEQYF
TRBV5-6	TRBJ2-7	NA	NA	TGTGCCAGCAGCTTATTGGCGGGACCCTACGAGCAGTACTTC	CASSLLAGPYEQYF
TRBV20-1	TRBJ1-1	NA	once	TGCAGTGCTAGAGGTAGTACGGACACTGAAGCTTTTTTT	CSARGSTDTEAFF
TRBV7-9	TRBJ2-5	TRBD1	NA	TGTGCCAGCAGCTTAGGGTACAGGGGACCTCGATTTGAGACCCAGTACTTC	CASSLGYRGPRFETQYF
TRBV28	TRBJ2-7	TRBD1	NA	TGTGCCAGCAGACCGGGGACAGGGGAAACCTACGAGCAGTACTTC	CASRPGTGETYEQYF
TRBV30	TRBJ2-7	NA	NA	TGTGCCTGGAGTGTTGGGTCAGGTTCCTACGAGCAGTACTTC	CAWSVGSGSYEQYF
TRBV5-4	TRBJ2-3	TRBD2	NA	TGTGCCAGCAGCCCCGGGACTAGCGGGAGGGCCCCCACAGATACGCAGTATTTT	CASSPGTSGRAPTDTQYF
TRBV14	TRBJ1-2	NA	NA	TGTGCCAGCAGCCAAGATATAGGGGGGGACTATGGCTACACCTTC	CASSQDIGGDYGYTF
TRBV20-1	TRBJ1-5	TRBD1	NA	TGCAGTGCTAGAGATCTCACAGGGGACTTCAATCAGCCCCAGCATTTT	CSARDLTGDFNQPQHF